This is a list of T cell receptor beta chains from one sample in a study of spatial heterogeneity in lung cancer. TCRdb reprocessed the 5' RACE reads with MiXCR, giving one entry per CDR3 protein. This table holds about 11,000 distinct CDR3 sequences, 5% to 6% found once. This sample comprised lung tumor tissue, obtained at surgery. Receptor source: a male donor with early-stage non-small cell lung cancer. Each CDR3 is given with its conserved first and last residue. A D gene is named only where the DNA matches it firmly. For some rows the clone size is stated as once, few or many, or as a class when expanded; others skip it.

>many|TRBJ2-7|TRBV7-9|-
TGTGCCAGCAGCTTGGGGGGGCTGGACGAGCAGTACTTC
CASSLGGLDEQYF
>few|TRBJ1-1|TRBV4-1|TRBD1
TGCGCCAGCAGCCACCGGGACAGGACCTTGAACACTGAAGCTTTCTTT
CASSHRDRTLNTEAFF
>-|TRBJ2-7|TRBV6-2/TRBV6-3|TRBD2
TGTGCCAGTAGACTAGCGGGAGATCGCGAGCAGTACTTC
CASRLAGDREQYF
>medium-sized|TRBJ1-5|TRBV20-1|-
TGCAGTGCTAGTTTGACAGCCTCCAATCAGCCCCAGCATTTT
CSASLTASNQPQHF
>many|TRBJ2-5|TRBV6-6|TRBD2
TGTGCCAGCAGCCTAGGACTAGCGGGAGCGGGAGAGACCCAGTACTTC
CASSLGLAGAGETQYF
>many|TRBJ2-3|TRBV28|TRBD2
TGTGCCAGCAGTTTCGGGACTAGCGGGAGCACAGATACGCAGTATTTT
CASSFGTSGSTDTQYF
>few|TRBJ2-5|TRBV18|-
TGTGCCAGCTCACCTTCCCAAGAGACCCAGTACTTC
CASSPSQETQYF
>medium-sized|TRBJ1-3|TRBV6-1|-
TGTGCCAGCAGTGAAGGGGAAGGGACGGGAGGAAACACCATATATTTT
CASSEGEGTGGNTIYF
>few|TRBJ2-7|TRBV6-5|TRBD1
TGTGCCAGCAGAGACACAGGGGTTCAGTACTTC
CASRDTGVQYF
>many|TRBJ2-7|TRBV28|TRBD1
TGTGCCAGCAGATGGACAGGTTCTAACTACGAGCAGTACTTC
CASRWTGSNYEQYF
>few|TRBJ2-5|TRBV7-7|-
TGTGCCAGCAGCATTAGCGCGATGCAAGAGACCCAGTACTTC
CASSISAMQETQYF
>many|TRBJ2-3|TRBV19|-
TGTGCCAGTAGTAGAAGTTTGGCAGACACAGATACGCAGTATTTT
CASSRSLADTDTQYF
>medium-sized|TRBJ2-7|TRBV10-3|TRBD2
TGTGCCATCAAAGAGACTAGCGGTTCCTACGAGCAGTACTTC
CAIKETSGSYEQYF
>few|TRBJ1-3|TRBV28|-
TGTGCCAGCAGTTTTTGGAGGTCTACCCCCTCTGGAAACACCATATATTTT
CASSFWRSTPSGNTIYF
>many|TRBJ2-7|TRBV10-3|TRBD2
TGTGCCATCAGTGAGGCGAGCGGGAGACGGCACGACGAGCAGTACTTC
CAISEASGRRHDEQYF
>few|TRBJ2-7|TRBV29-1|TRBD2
TGCAGCGTTTCCCTAGCGGGAGATTACGAGCAGTACTTC
CSVSLAGDYEQYF
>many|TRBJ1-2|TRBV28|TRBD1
TGTGCCAGCAGTCCAGGGACAGGGAGGCGAGGCTACACCTTC
CASSPGTGRRGYTF
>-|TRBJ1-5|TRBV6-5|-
TGTGCCAGCAGCATACAGGGAAGTCAGCCCCAGCATTTT
CASSIQGSQPQHF
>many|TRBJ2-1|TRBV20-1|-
TGCAGTGCTCCCCCCTCGGGACCCATTCGACAGGCCTACAATGAGCAGTTCTTC
CSAPPSGPIRQAYNEQFF
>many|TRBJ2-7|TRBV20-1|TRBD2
TGCAGTGCAACCGGAAAACCGGGACTACAATCGAACGAGCAGTACTTC
CSATGKPGLQSNEQYF
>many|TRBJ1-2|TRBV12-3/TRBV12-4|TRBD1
TGTGCCAGCAGTCTCCGGGGACAGAACTATGGCTACACCTTC
CASSLRGQNYGYTF
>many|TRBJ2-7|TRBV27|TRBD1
TGTGCCAGCAGTATGGACAGGACATCCTACGAGCAGTACTTC
CASSMDRTSYEQYF
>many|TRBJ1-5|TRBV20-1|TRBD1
TGCAGTGCCCAGGGGGGGGATCAGCCCCAGCATTTT
CSAQGGDQPQHF
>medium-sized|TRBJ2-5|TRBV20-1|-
TGCAGTGCTAGAGGCTTGACAAGGAGTTCGTCAGAGACCCAGTACTTC
CSARGLTRSSSETQYF
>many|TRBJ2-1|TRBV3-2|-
TGTGCCAGCAGCCAAAGGAACTCCGGGACAGGGGACTACAATGAGCAGTTCTTC
CASSQRNSGTGDYNEQFF
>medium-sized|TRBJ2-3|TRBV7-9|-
TGTGCCAGCGGCGACACAGATACGCAGTATTTT
CASGDTDTQYF
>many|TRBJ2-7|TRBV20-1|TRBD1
TGCAGTGCTAGCCCCTGGACAGGGGGTAACGAGCAGTACTTC
CSASPWTGGNEQYF
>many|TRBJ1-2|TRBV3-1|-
TGTGCCAGCAAATCACAGGGAACGTCCTATGGCTACACCTTC
CASKSQGTSYGYTF
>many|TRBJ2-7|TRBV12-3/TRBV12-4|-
TGTGCCAGCAGTTTAGGGTCAGTTACCTACGAGCAGTACTTC
CASSLGSVTYEQYF
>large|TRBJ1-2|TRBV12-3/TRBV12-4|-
TGTGCCAGCAGTTCTACCGGGACTAGAATCGGCTACACCTTC
CASSSTGTRIGYTF
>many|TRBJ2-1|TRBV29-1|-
TGCAGCGTACCTTTAGCATCACTCAATGAGCAGTTCTTC
CSVPLASLNEQFF
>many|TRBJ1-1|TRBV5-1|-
TGCGCCAGCAGCGCGGGACAAGTGAACACTGAAGCTTTCTTT
CASSAGQVNTEAFF
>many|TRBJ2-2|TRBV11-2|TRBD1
TGTGCCAGCAGCGACAGGGTTCACACCGGGGAGCTGTTTTTT
CASSDRVHTGELFF
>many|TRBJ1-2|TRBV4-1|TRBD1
TGCGCCAGCAGCCAGGGGACAGGGGGCTATGGCTACACCTTC
CASSQGTGGYGYTF
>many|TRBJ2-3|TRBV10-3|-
TGTGCCATCAGTGAGTCTCGAGGCGGAGGGGCCACAGATACGCAGTATTTT
CAISESRGGGATDTQYF
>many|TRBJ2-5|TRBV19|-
TGTGCCAGTAGCTCTCCGGGACTGGGCACCACCCAGTACTTC
CASSSPGLGTTQYF
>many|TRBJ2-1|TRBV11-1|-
TGTGCCAGCAGCCCACACCACAGGGAGACGTTGGAGCAGTTCTTC
CASSPHHRETLEQFF
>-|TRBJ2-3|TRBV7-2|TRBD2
TGTGCCAGCAGCTTAGGGTCGGGACTAGACACAGATACGCAGTATTTT
CASSLGSGLDTDTQYF
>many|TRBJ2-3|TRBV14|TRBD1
TGTGCCAGCAGCCAGAACAGGGGGGATACGCAGTATTTT
CASSQNRGDTQYF
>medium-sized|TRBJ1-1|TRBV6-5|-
TGTGCCAGCAGTGGCTTACAAAGCACTGAAGCTTTCTTT
CASSGLQSTEAFF
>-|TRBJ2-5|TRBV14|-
TGTGCCAGCAGCGAACCTTCTTATTTTTTCCAAGAGACCCAGTACTTC
CASSEPSYFFQETQYF
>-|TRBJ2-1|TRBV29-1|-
TGCAGCGCCGCGGACACATGGGATTACAATGAGCAGTTCTTC
CSAADTWDYNEQFF
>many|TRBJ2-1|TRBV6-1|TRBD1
TGTGCCAGCCGACCGGGACAGGGGATCGAGAATGAGCAGTTCTTC
CASRPGQGIENEQFF
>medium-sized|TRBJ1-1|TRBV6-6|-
TGTGCCAGCAGTTACTCGGACCCAGACACTGAAGCTTTCTTT
CASSYSDPDTEAFF
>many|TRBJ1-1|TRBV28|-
TGTGCCAGCAGCTCACAGACAGTGAACACTGAAGCTTTCTTT
CASSSQTVNTEAFF
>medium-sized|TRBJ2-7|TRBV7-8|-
TGTGCCAGCAGCCCAACGGGACACCCCTGGGTTCAGTACTCCTACGAGCAGTACTTC
CASSPTGHPWVQYSYEQYF
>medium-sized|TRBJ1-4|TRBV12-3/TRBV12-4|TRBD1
TGTGCCAGCAGTCCAACCCCGGGACAGAGAAATGAAAAACTGTTTTTT
CASSPTPGQRNEKLFF
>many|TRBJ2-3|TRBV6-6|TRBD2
TGTGCCAGCAGTTACTTGGGTAGCGGGGCCACAGATACGCAGTATTTT
CASSYLGSGATDTQYF
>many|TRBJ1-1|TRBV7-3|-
TGTGCCAGCAGCTTAGATGCGGGGGCAGCGACTGAAGCTTTCTTT
CASSLDAGAATEAFF
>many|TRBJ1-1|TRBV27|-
TGTGCCAGCAGTTTCAGGGGCTCTGAAGCTTTCTTT
CASSFRGSEAFF
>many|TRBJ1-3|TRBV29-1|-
TGCAGCGCCGACATCCCCGGAGTCCCGGCCAGGCCCCTCTCTGGAAACACCATATATTTT
CSADIPGVPARPLSGNTIYF
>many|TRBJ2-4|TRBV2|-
TGTGCCAGCAGTGAGGTGTCGGCAGGGACAAACATTCAGTACTTC
CASSEVSAGTNIQYF
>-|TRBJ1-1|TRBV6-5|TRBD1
TGTGCCAGCAGTCGTGCCGGGGACAGGGGGCTGGGCACTGAAGCTTTCTTT
CASSRAGDRGLGTEAFF
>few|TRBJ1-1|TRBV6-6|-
TGTGCCAGCAGTTCTGGACAGTCGAACACTGAAGCTTTCTTT
CASSSGQSNTEAFF
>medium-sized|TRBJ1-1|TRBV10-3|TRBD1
TGTGCCATCAGTGAGTCGGGACAGGGCACTGAAGCTTTCTTT
CAISESGQGTEAFF
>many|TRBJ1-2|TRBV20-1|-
TGCAGTGCCAGGGAGGGAAACAGGGTCGCTAACTATGGCTACACCTTC
CSAREGNRVANYGYTF
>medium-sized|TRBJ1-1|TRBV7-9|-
TGTGCCAGCAGCTTAGAAAACACTGAAGCTTTCTTT
CASSLENTEAFF
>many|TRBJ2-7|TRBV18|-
TGTGCCAGCTCACCAAGGTCCGGGGGCTACGAGCAGTACTTC
CASSPRSGGYEQYF
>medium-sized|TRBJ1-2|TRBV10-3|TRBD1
TGTGCCATAAACGACAGGGGGGCTAACTATGGCTACACCTTC
CAINDRGANYGYTF
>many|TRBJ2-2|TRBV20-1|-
TGCAGTGCTAGGGGTACCGGGGAGCTGTTTTTT
CSARGTGELFF